This entry lists 8 T cell receptor beta chains sequenced from one sample in a study of blood T cell repertoires in COVID-19. The protocol was immunoSEQ multiplex PCR, while the TCRdb copy is restricted to in-frame clones and leaves out a portion. The sample shows some 250,000 clones, approximately 90% of them seen only once. The sequenced sample consisted of peripheral blood. These receptor sequences come from a middle-aged woman who had recovered from COVID-19.

The V call is TRBV20-1, the J call TRBJ1-5, with a weak D call TRBD1 (5 bases). The CDR3 has 15 residues. With 3 bases removed from V and 2 bases from J, the gap between germline ends came to 14 bases. Germline-derived CDR1 and CDR2 are DFQATT and SNEGSKA (reference sequence). The CDR3 spells CSASGAAGGNQPQHF. The CDR3 nucleotides are TGCAGTGCTAGTGGGGCAGCCGGGGGCAATCAGCCCCAGCATTTT.

The chain joins TRBV7-9 to TRBJ2-3, with D perhaps TRBD2 (5 bases). CDR1 and CDR2 from the germline V gene are SEHNR and FQNEAQ (reference sequence). The V and J ends lost 5 bases and 0 bases respectively, with 9 bases between them. This CDR3 comprises 14 residues. In DNA, the CDR3 is TGTGCCAGCAGCAGAAGCGGTAGCACAGATACGCAGTATTTT. It is translated as CASSRSGSTDTQYF.

The chain employs TRBV7-8 and TRBJ2-1; 10 nucleotides agree with TRBD2. After removal of 1 base from V and 4 bases from J, the junction contained 4 bases not matched to a gene. CDR3 length: 16 amino acids. Germline lookup yields CDR1 SGHVS and CDR2 FQNEAQ. The CDR3 sequence is CASSLGGLAAYNEQFF. In nucleotides, the CDR3 is TGTGCCAGCAGCTTAGGCGGACTAGCGGCATACAATGAGCAGTTCTTC.

This clone was counted a few times. This chain connects TRBV11-3 to TRBJ2-1, with 7 bases identical to TRBD1. V was pared by 4 bases and J by 12 bases, with 9 bases of the junction left unmatched. The CDR3 has 13 amino acids. Germline lookup yields CDR1 SGHNT and CDR2 YENEEA. In DNA, the CDR3 is TGTGCCAGCAGCTCAGGACAGGCCTCGGGGCAGTTCTTC. Translating gives CASSSGQASGQFF.

On this clone: Mismatch with germline at one junction end may stem from a read error. The chain links TRBV5-6 to TRBJ2-2; the D gene is possibly TRBD1 (7 bases). The CDR3 runs 15 residues. The germline V gene has CDR1 SGHDT and CDR2 YYEEEE. CDR3 protein: CARRRGPSNTGELFF. CDR3 DNA sequence: TGTGCCCGCAGGAGGGGGCCCTCGAACACCGGGGAGCTGTTTTTT.

This clone was counted a single time. CDR3 region: CATSRDPQGGELFF. In DNA, the CDR3 is TGTGCCACCAGCAGAGATCCCCAGGGCGGGGAGCTGTTTTTT. V usage is TRBV15 and J usage is TRBJ2-2, with D possibly being TRBD1 (5 bases). The germline V and J ends were trimmed by 0 bases and 7 bases, with 9 bases remaining between them. Germline CDR1 is LNHNV and CDR2 is YYDKDF (reference sequence). The CDR3 is made up of 14 amino acids.

V usage is TRBV6-5 and J usage is TRBJ1-2, with 8 bases aligning to TRBD1. This CDR3 has 15 amino acids. Germline V gene lookup returns CDR1 MNHEY and CDR2 SVGAGI. After removal of 4 bases from V and 8 bases from J, the junction contained 12 bases not matched to a gene. Here the CDR3 reads CASSSRTGPLMGYTF. For the CDR3, the DNA is TGTGCCAGCAGTTCCCGGACAGGGCCCTTGATGGGCTACACCTTC.

The CDR3 DNA sequence: TGTGCCAGCAACCCGACGAGCGGGAGGGTGGCAGATACGCAGTATTTT. Translated, it gives CASNPTSGRVADTQYF. The chain joins TRBV6-2 or TRBV6-3 to TRBJ2-3; 10 bases line up with TRBD2. Germline V gene lookup returns CDR1 MNHEY and CDR2 SVGEGT. With V trimmed by 7 bases and J by 4 bases, 11 bases remained unmatched. The CDR3 has 16 residues.